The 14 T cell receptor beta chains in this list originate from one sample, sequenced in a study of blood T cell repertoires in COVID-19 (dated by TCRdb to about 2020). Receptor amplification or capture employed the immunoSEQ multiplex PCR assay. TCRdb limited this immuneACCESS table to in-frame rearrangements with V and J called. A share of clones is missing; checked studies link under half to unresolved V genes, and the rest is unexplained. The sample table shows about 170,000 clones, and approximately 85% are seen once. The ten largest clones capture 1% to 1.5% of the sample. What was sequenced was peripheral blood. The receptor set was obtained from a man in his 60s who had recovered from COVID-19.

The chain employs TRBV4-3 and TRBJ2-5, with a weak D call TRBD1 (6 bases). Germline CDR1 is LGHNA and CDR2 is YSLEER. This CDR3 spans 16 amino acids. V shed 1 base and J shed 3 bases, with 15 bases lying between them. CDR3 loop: CASSQAPADSKETQYF. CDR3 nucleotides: TGCGCCAGCAGCCAAGCGCCCGCGGACAGTAAAGAGACCCAGTACTTC.

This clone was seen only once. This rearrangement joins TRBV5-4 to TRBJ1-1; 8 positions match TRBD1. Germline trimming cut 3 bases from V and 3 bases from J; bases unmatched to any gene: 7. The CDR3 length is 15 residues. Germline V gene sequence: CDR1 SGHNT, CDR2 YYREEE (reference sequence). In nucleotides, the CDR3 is TGTGCCAGCAGCTACAGGGGGGCGGGTGACACTGAAGCTTTCTTT. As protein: CASSYRGAGDTEAFF.

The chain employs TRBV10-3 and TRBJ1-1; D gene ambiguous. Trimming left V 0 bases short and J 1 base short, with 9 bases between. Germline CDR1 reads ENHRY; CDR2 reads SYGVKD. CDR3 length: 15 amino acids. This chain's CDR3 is CAISESYSRNTEAFF. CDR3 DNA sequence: TGTGCCATCAGTGAGTCTTACAGCCGGAACACTGAAGCTTTCTTT.

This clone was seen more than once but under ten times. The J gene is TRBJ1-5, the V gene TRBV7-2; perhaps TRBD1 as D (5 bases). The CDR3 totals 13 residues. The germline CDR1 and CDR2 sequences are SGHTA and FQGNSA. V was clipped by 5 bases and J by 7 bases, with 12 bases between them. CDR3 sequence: CASSPSGDQPQHF. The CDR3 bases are TGTGCCAGCAGCCCATCGGGGGACCAGCCCCAGCATTTT.

In nucleotides, the CDR3 is TGTGCCGGTCGGCCGGGAGGCACCATATATTTT. This encodes CAGRPGGTIYF. The V and J genes are TRBV2 and TRBJ1-3; unclear D gene. Trimming pared 11 bases from V and 9 bases from J, leaving 14 bases between. Germline V gene data show CDR1 as SNHLY and CDR2 as FYNNEI. This CDR3 comprises 11 residues. Together with reference TRBV2 and TRBJ1-3, the CDR3 gives the full variable domain: EPEVTQTPSHQVTQMGQEVILRCVPISNHLYFYWYRQILGQKVEFLVSFYNNEISEKSEIFDDQFSVERPDGSNFTLKIRSTKLEDSAMYFCAGRPGGTIYFGEGSWLTVV.

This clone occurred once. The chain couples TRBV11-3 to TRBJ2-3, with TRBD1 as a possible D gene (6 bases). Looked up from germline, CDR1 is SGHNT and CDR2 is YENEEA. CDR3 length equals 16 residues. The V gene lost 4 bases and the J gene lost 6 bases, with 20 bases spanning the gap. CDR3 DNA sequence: TGTGCCAGCAGCTCGGACAGCCCCTCTGGGTCGGATACGCAGTATTTT. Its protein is CASSSDSPSGSDTQYF.

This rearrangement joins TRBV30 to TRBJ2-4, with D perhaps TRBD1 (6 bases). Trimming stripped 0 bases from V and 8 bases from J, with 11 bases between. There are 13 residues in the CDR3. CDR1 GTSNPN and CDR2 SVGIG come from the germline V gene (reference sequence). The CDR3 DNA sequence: TGTGCCTGGAGTGTACAGGGAAGTGACATTCAGTACTTC. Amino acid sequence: CAWSVQGSDIQYF.

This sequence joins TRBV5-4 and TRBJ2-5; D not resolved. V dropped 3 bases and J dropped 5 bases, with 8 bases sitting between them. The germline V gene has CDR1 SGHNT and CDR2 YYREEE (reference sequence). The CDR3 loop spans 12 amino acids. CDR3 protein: CASSSFRETQYF. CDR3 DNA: TGTGCCAGCAGCTCATTTCGGGAGACCCAGTACTTC.

CDR3: CASSKNTGGIYEQYF. The DNA for the CDR3 is TGTGCCAGCAGCAAAAACACAGGGGGCATCTACGAGCAGTACTTC. The V call is TRBV5-8, the J call TRBJ2-7; 9 bases match TRBD1. The CDR3 extends over 15 amino acids. Losses at the gene ends were 4 bases for V and 3 bases for J; bases not matched to a gene: 8. CDR1 is SGHTS and CDR2 is YDEGEE in the germline V gene.

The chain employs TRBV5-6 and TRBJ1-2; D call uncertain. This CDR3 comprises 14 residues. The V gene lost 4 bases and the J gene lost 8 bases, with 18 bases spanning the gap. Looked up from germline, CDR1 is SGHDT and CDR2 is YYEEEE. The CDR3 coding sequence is TGTGCCAGCAGCATTTTAGATCGGGGTTGGGGCTACACCTTC. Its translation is CASSILDRGWGYTF.

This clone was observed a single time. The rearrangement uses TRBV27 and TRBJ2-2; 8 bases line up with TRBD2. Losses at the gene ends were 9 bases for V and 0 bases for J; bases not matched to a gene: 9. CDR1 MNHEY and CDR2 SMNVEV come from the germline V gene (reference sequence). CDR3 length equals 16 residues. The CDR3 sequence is CASKAGAYANTGELFF. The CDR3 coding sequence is TGTGCCAGTAAAGCGGGGGCCTACGCGAACACCGGGGAGCTGTTTTTT.

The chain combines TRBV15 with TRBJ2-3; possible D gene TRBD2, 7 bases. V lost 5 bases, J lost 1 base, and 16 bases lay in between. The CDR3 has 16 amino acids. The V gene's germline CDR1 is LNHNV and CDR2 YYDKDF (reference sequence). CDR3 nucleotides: TGTGCCACCAGCCTAGGGGTAGGGGGGGGCACAGATACGCAGTATTTT. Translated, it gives CATSLGVGGGTDTQYF.

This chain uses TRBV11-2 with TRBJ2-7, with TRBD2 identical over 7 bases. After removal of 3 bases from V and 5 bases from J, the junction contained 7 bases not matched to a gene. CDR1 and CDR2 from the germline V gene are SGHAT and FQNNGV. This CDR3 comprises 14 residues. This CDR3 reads CASSFYGEGDEQYF. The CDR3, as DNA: TGTGCCAGCAGCTTCTACGGGGAGGGCGACGAGCAGTACTTC.

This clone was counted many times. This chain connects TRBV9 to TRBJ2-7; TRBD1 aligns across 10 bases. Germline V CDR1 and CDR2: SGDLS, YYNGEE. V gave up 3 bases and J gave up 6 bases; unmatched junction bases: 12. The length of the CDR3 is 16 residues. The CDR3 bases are TGTGCCAGCAGCGAGGGGGGGACAGGGGCCCTCGGCGAGCAGTACTTC. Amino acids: CASSEGGTGALGEQYF.